These 29 T cell receptor beta chains originate from one sample sequenced in a study of CD8+ T cells in alopecia areata. Treatment defined: oral pan-JAK inhibitor, 5-10 mg twice daily. Once RNA had been extracted, it was reverse transcribed into cDNA to act as the sequencing template. The assay was immunoSEQ multiplex PCR, and TCRdb's table has in-frame clones only and misses some. This table has a few hundred thousand clones, 60% appearing once. The sequencing used CD4+ T cells sorted from blood, collected between weeks 51 and 54, from a patient treated with tofacitinib. The receptors derive from a human donor with alopecia areata.

The chain carries TRBV4-2 and TRBJ2-3, with D hard to call. Trimming pared 4 bases from V and 0 bases from J, leaving 11 bases between. From germline, CDR1 is LGHNA and CDR2 YNFKEQ. The CDR3 spans 15 residues. In nucleotides, the CDR3 is TGTGCCAGCAGCCGGCTGAAACCTAGCACAGATACGCAGTATTTT. This encodes CASSRLKPSTDTQYF.

The chain combines TRBV9 with TRBJ1-5, with 7 bases matching TRBD1. Germline V gene data show CDR1 as SGDLS and CDR2 as YYNGEE. V dropped 4 bases and J dropped 10; count of bases not matched to a gene: 11. This CDR3 is 14 amino acids long. The CDR3 loop is CASSLGQASGPQHF. In DNA form, the CDR3 reads TGTGCCAGCAGCCTCGGACAGGCCAGCGGACCCCAGCATTTT. The full variable domain, rest sourced from reference TRBV9 and TRBJ1-5, is DSGVTQTPKHLITATGQRVTLRCSPRSGDLSVYWYQQSLDQGLQFLIQYYNGEERAKGNILERFSAQQFPDLHSELNLSSLELGDSALYFCASSLGQASGPQHFGDGTRLSIL.

The chain combines TRBV5-6 with TRBJ1-3; D gene ambiguous. V lost 0 bases and J lost 2, with 9 bases in between. The CDR3 is 15 amino acids. From germline, CDR1 is SGHDT and CDR2 YYEEEE. In DNA form, the CDR3 reads TGTGCCAGCAGCTTGGCTCCGCAACCTGGAAACACCATATATTTT. Amino acids: CASSLAPQPGNTIYF.

The rearrangement joins TRBV9 to TRBJ1-2; D gene unclear. The CDR3 extends over 11 amino acids. CDR1 and CDR2 (germline): SGDLS, YYNGEE. V was trimmed by 6 bases and J by 1 base, leaving 4 bases between them. CDR3 nucleotide sequence: TGTGCCAGCACGGGTAACTATGGCTACACCTTC. Translating it yields CASTGNYGYTF. The full variable domain, in which reference TRBV9 and TRBJ1-2 provide the parts outside the CDR3, is DSGVTQTPKHLITATGQRVTLRCSPRSGDLSVYWYQQSLDQGLQFLIQYYNGEERAKGNILERFSAQQFPDLHSELNLSSLELGDSALYFCASTGNYGYTFGSGTRLTVV.

The chain combines TRBV29-1 with TRBJ1-3; weak D call: TRBD1 (6 bases). This CDR3 is 13 amino acids long. With 5 bases removed from V and 2 bases from J, the gap between germline ends came to 10 bases. Germline CDR1 is SQVTM and CDR2 is ANQGSEA. The CDR3 bases are TGCAGCGTTCAGGGGAGCCCTGGAAACACCATATATTTT. Amino acid sequence: CSVQGSPGNTIYF.

The chain is built from TRBV9 and TRBJ2-5; D unclear. The CDR3 covers 18 residues. V dropped 4 bases and J dropped 5 bases, with 27 bases sitting between them. Germline V gene lookup returns CDR1 SGDLS and CDR2 YYNGEE. CDR3 in DNA: TGTGCCAGCAGCCCCTCCCCTCGTGGTAGCTTGGTCGGGGAGACCCAGTACTTC. Its protein is CASSPSPRGSLVGETQYF. The whole variable domain, filled in from reference TRBV9 and TRBJ2-5, reads DSGVTQTPKHLITATGQRVTLRCSPRSGDLSVYWYQQSLDQGLQFLIQYYNGEERAKGNILERFSAQQFPDLHSELNLSSLELGDSALYFCASSPSPRGSLVGETQYFGPGTRLLVL.

The table lists this clone with a few counts. The chain couples TRBV7-9 to TRBJ1-4, with 11 bases lining up with TRBD1. CDR3 length: 18 residues. V trimming: 6 bases; J trimming: 0 bases; junction bases outside the gene matches: 9. The germline V gene has CDR1 SEHNR and CDR2 FQNEAQ (reference sequence). The DNA of the CDR3 is TGTGCCAGCAGATGCGGACAGGGGGCATACCCAACTAATGAAAAACTGTTTTTT. As protein: CASRCGQGAYPTNEKLFF.

V and J are TRBV29-1 and TRBJ2-3; D is perhaps TRBD2 (6 bases). V was cut by 4 bases and J by 5 bases, with 22 bases left in between. The CDR3 length is 16 residues. Germline CDR1 and CDR2: SQVTM and ANQGSEA. The CDR3 DNA reads TGCAGCGTTGGACTCCGCGGGGTCCCCGGTAGAGATACGCAGTATTTT. Encoded protein: CSVGLRGVPGRDTQYF.

The rearrangement uses TRBV6-1 and TRBJ2-5; D remains unclear. V lost 4 bases to trimming and J lost 1 base, with 19 bases between them. The CDR3 contains 17 residues. Germline V gives CDR1 MNHNS, CDR2 SASEGT. The CDR3 sequence: CASSVRAPGPAQETQYF. In DNA form, the CDR3 reads TGTGCCAGCAGTGTAAGGGCGCCGGGCCCAGCCCAAGAGACCCAGTACTTC.

V and J are TRBV11-2 and TRBJ2-7; D ambiguous. Germline V gives CDR1 SGHAT, CDR2 FQNNGV. Trimming shortened V by 1 base and J by 2 bases, and 9 bases separated the two germline ends. The CDR3 runs to 14 residues. Here the CDR3 DNA reads TGTGCCAGCAGCTTAGGCGCCGGACCCTACGAGCAGTACTTC. Translation: CASSLGAGPYEQYF.

Concerning this clone: Other DNA sequences in the same sample also yield this CDR3. This chain connects TRBV30 to TRBJ1-5, with D possibly being TRBD1 (5 bases). CDR1 GTSNPN and CDR2 SVGIG come from the germline V gene (reference sequence). With 5 bases removed from V and 7 bases from J, the gap between germline ends came to 15 bases. This CDR3 contains 13 residues. CDR3 in amino acids: CAWSPGGGQPQHF. The CDR3 DNA follows: TGTGCCTGGTCACCGGGGGGGGGACAGCCCCAGCATTTT.

The genes are TRBV30 and TRBJ2-7; 12 nucleotides agree with TRBD1. The CDR3 consists of 18 residues. Germline-derived CDR1 and CDR2 are GTSNPN and SVGIG (reference sequence). Trimming removed 0 bases from V and 7 bases from J; junction bases left unmatched: 16. CDR3 region: CAWSVPLHPGQGAGEQYF. The CDR3 bases are TGTGCCTGGAGTGTCCCCCTCCACCCGGGACAGGGGGCGGGGGAGCAGTACTTC. The variable domain in full, completed from reference TRBV30 and TRBJ2-7, reads SQTIHQWPATLVQPVGSPLSLECTVEGTSNPNLYWYRQAAGRGLQLLFYSVGIGQISSEVPQNLSASRPQDRQFILSSKKLLLSDSGFYLCAWSVPLHPGQGAGEQYFGPGTRLTVT.

The gene calls are TRBV2 and TRBJ2-2; D unclear. Germline V lookup: CDR1 SNHLY, CDR2 FYNNEI. The CDR3 loop spans 13 amino acids. Trimming pared 0 bases from V and 7 bases from J, leaving 6 bases between. The CDR3 DNA is TGTGCCAGCAGTGAAGCTGACATCGGGGAGCTGTTTTTT. Translated: CASSEADIGELFF.

This chain connects TRBV30 to TRBJ1-1; tentatively, D is TRBD1 (5 bases). V gave up 5 bases and J gave up 5 bases, with 12 bases separating them. Germline CDR1 reads GTSNPN; CDR2 reads SVGIG (reference sequence). This CDR3 spans 12 amino acids. Written as DNA, the CDR3 is TGTGCCTGGGATCAGGGAGGGACTGAAGCTTTCTTT. Encoded protein: CAWDQGGTEAFF.

This chain's CDR3 is CASRDWNEETQYF. The CDR3 region has the DNA TGTGCCAGCAGGGACTGGAACGAAGAGACCCAGTACTTC. V gene TRBV27 combines with J gene TRBJ2-5, with D possibly TRBD2 on 5 matching bases. Germline values: CDR1 MNHEY, CDR2 SMNVEV (reference sequence). Trimming left V 6 bases short and J 3 bases short, with 11 bases between. The CDR3 extends over 13 amino acids.

The CDR3 loop reads CATSRDSWTGNTEAFF. The CDR3 DNA is TGTGCCACCAGCAGAGATAGCTGGACAGGGAACACTGAAGCTTTCTTT. The chain links TRBV15 to TRBJ1-1; TRBD1 matches 7 bases. Germline V gives CDR1 LNHNV, CDR2 YYDKDF (reference sequence). This CDR3 comprises 16 residues. V was pared by 0 bases and J by 1 base, with 5 bases of the junction left unmatched. The full variable domain, completed using reference TRBV15 and TRBJ1-1, is DAMVIQNPRYQVTQFGKPVTLSCSQTLNHNVMYWYQQKSSQAPKLLFHYYDKDFNNEADTPDNFQSRRPNTSFCFLDIRSPGLGDTAMYLCATSRDSWTGNTEAFFGQGTRLTVV.

This chain connects TRBV29-1 to TRBJ1-2, with a possible D match to TRBD1 (5 bases). V lost 7 bases and J lost 1, with 7 bases in between. Germline CDR1 and CDR2: SQVTM and ANQGSEA. The CDR3 has 11 residues. This CDR3 reads CSAGHNYGYTF. CDR3 DNA sequence: TGCAGCGCTGGACATAACTATGGCTACACCTTC. Full variable domain (rest looked up from reference TRBV29-1 and TRBJ1-2): SAVISQKPSRDICQRGTSLTIQCQVDSQVTMMFWYRQQPGQSLTLIATANQGSEATYESGFVIDKFPISRPNLTFSTLTVSNMSPEDSSIYLCSAGHNYGYTFGSGTRLTVV.

This clone was seen a few times. This chain links TRBV7-2 with TRBJ2-2; D could derive from TRBD1 or TRBD2 (5 bases each). Trimming shortened V by 5 bases and J by 4 bases, and 20 bases separated the two germline ends. Germline lookup yields CDR1 SGHTA and CDR2 FQGNSA. The CDR3 is made up of 17 amino acids. The CDR3 DNA is TGTGCCAGCAGCAATTCACCCGGGGCAGTCGGCACCGGGGAGCTGTTTTTT. This sequence encodes CASSNSPGAVGTGELFF.

This clone has a single count. The V gene is TRBV29-1, the J gene TRBJ1-6; unclear D gene. Trimming removed 4 bases from V and 7 bases from J, with 11 bases in between. Germline V gene sequence: CDR1 SQVTM, CDR2 ANQGSEA. CDR3 length: 13 amino acids. CDR3 sequence (DNA): TGCAGCGTTGCTTGGAGGGTAAATTCACCCCTCCACTTT. It codes for CSVAWRVNSPLHF. Full variable domain (rest looked up from reference TRBV29-1 and TRBJ1-6): SAVISQKPSRDICQRGTSLTIQCQVDSQVTMMFWYRQQPGQSLTLIATANQGSEATYESGFVIDKFPISRPNLTFSTLTVSNMSPEDSSIYLCSVAWRVNSPLHFGNGTRLTVT.

The chain carries TRBV5-1 and TRBJ1-2, with a weak D call TRBD1 (5 bases). Germline V CDR1 and CDR2: SGHRS, YFSETQ. V lost 4 bases and J 6 bases, leaving 19 bases between the germline ends. The CDR3 totals 15 residues. Written as DNA, the CDR3 is TGCGCCAGCAGCGACCCCCGAGGGGTGGATCATGGCTACACCTTC. This sequence encodes CASSDPRGVDHGYTF.

The V and J genes are TRBV5-1 and TRBJ2-5; D perhaps matches TRBD2 (6 bases). Germline V gives CDR1 SGHRS, CDR2 YFSETQ. The CDR3 has 14 amino acids. V was pared by 4 bases and J by 5 bases, with 15 bases between. CDR3 coding DNA: TGCGCCAGCAGCAAGGACGGGGGATGGGAGACCCAGTACTTC. It is translated as CASSKDGGWETQYF. Full variable domain (remainder filled in from reference TRBV5-1 and TRBJ2-5): KAGVTQTPRYLIKTRGQQVTLSCSPISGHRSVSWYQQTPGQGLQFLFEYFSETQRNKGNFPGRFSGRQFSNSRSEMNVSTLELGDSALYLCASSKDGGWETQYFGPGTRLLVL.

Only a few counts were recorded for this clone. V gene TRBV5-1 combines with J gene TRBJ2-7; D may be TRBD1 or TRBD2 (5 bases each). The CDR3 contains 11 residues. V was trimmed by 5 bases and J by 5 bases, leaving 8 bases between them. Germline V gives CDR1 SGHRS, CDR2 YFSETQ. This CDR3 reads CASRRGDEQYF. CDR3 DNA sequence: TGCGCCAGCAGGAGGGGAGACGAGCAGTACTTC. Supplemented by reference TRBV5-1 and TRBJ2-7, the full variable domain reads KAGVTQTPRYLIKTRGQQVTLSCSPISGHRSVSWYQQTPGQGLQFLFEYFSETQRNKGNFPGRFSGRQFSNSRSEMNVSTLELGDSALYLCASRRGDEQYFGPGTRLTVT.

This clone was detected a few times. This sequence joins TRBV29-1 and TRBJ2-3; D call uncertain. The CDR3 extends over 11 amino acids. Germline CDR1 is SQVTM and CDR2 is ANQGSEA. V was cut by 7 bases and J by 6 bases, with 11 bases left in between. The CDR3, as DNA: TGCAGCGGGGCGCCCGGGGATACGCAGTATTTT. It encodes CSGAPGDTQYF.

The V gene is TRBV14, the J gene TRBJ2-7; D not certain. The V gene lost 1 base and the J gene lost 6 bases, with 10 bases spanning the gap. Germline lookup yields CDR1 SGHDN and CDR2 FVKESK. The CDR3 covers 13 residues. CDR3 sequence: CASSQVIGGEQYF. DNA for the CDR3: TGTGCCAGCAGCCAAGTAATCGGCGGCGAGCAGTACTTC.

This chain uses TRBV29-1 with TRBJ2-7; perhaps D is TRBD1 or TRBD2 (7 bases each). The germline gives CDR1 SQVTM, CDR2 ANQGSEA. This CDR3 comprises 12 residues. The CDR3 is CSAGGASYEQYF. The DNA for the CDR3 is TGCAGTGCAGGGGGGGCGTCCTACGAGCAGTACTTC.

Only a few counts were recorded for this clone. This chain links TRBV5-1 with TRBJ2-7; possible D gene TRBD1, 6 bases. The germline CDR1 and CDR2 sequences are SGHRS and YFSETQ. V dropped 5 bases and J dropped 3 bases, with 12 bases sitting between them. The CDR3 is 13 amino acids. CDR3 in amino acids: CASRRTASYEQYF. As DNA, the CDR3 is TGCGCCAGCAGGCGGACAGCAAGCTACGAGCAGTACTTC. Based on the CDR3 plus reference TRBV5-1 and TRBJ2-7, the full variable domain is KAGVTQTPRYLIKTRGQQVTLSCSPISGHRSVSWYQQTPGQGLQFLFEYFSETQRNKGNFPGRFSGRQFSNSRSEMNVSTLELGDSALYLCASRRTASYEQYFGPGTRLTVT.

The chain joins TRBV15 to TRBJ2-7, with 7 bases matching TRBD1. Germline CDR1 LNHNV, CDR2 YYDKDF (reference sequence). The CDR3 runs to 14 residues. V was pared by 1 base and J by 4 bases, with 4 bases of the junction left unmatched. CDR3 DNA sequence: TGTGCCACCAGCAGAGCTGGCAGGGGGTACGAGCAGTACTTC. Amino acids: CATSRAGRGYEQYF.

To note about this clone: Other nucleotide sequences from this sample produce the same CDR3. This chain uses TRBV30 with TRBJ1-1; possibly TRBD1 for D (5 bases). The germline V gene encodes CDR1 GTSNPN and CDR2 SVGIG (reference sequence). The CDR3 loop spans 13 amino acids. Trimming took off 2 bases at V and 2 bases at J, with 9 bases between the two ends. The CDR3 is CAWSRGLNTEAFF. The DNA of the CDR3 is TGTGCCTGGAGTAGGGGTCTAAACACTGAAGCTTTCTTT.

The chain joins TRBV19 to TRBJ1-4, with 7 bases lining up with TRBD1. In germline, CDR1 is LNHDA, CDR2 SQIVND (reference sequence). J was trimmed by 4 bases and V by 4 bases; bases with no gene match: 3. CDR3 length: 14 residues. As DNA, the CDR3 is TGTGCCAGTAGTACACAGGGGCTTAATGAAAAACTGTTTTTT. Its translation is CASSTQGLNEKLFF.